This T cell receptor beta chain was retrieved from a study of CD8 T cells in ankylosing spondylitis listed by TCRdb under 2017. About the study as a whole: To find TCR variants linked to disease, the study profiled T cell receptor beta repertoires in ankylosing spondylitis patients and healthy donors. Peripheral blood was sampled, and synovial fluid was additionally collected from ankylosing spondylitis patients. In total, the full study cohort was made up of nearly 110 healthy donors and 25 ankylosing spondylitis patients.

Trimming removed 6 bases from V and 3 bases from J, leaving 24 bases between the germline ends. From the cysteine up to the phenylalanine, the CDR3 has a length of 17 residues. The only DNA kept is the CDR3, 51 bases in frame from the first base. The germline V gene gives CDR1 as SGHRS and CDR2 as YFSETQ. This sample was sequenced with an Illumina HiSeq 2500. Quantitative 5'-RACE with molecular barcodes was the method used to prepare the TCR beta libraries. As for the original processing: A new computational method based on a probabilistic model of VDJ rearrangement was used to identify disease-linked TCR variants. TCRdb reanalyzed the raw reads on its own, using fastp at Q25 for trimming and MiXCR for clone calling, and kept in-frame beta chains. Each CDR3 protein gets just one entry, which takes the most common genes and DNA from the rows behind it. Clone size and V and J calls follow TCRdb, not the original study. For this sample the table gives hundreds of thousands of distinct CDR3 sequences, of which about 10% were detected only once. The ten largest account for over 20% of the sample.

Paper-wide results and their limitations: Some TCR beta motif variants had previously been reported in synovial fluid and blood of reactive arthritis patients, which suggested common disease-initiation mechanisms. The disease-linked clones had a CD8+ phenotype and were found at relatively low frequencies in peripheral blood. The disease-linked clones were reported to be significantly enriched in matched synovial fluid samples from ankylosing spondylitis patients. A TCR beta motif made up of eight highly homologous amino acid variants appeared to be characteristic of blood from ankylosing spondylitis patients.

This clonotype was detected many times. The specificity of this receptor is unknown. No clone much larger than this one lies a single base away; base qualities are absent. The receptor's source is a male donor with ankylosing spondylitis or in good health (not recorded which). The rearranged chain carries TRBV5-1 and TRBJ1-1; TRBD1 might be the D gene, on 6 matching bases. Material for sequencing was blood, either unsorted or a sorted T cell fraction (not recorded which). The nucleotide sequence is given as TGCGCCAGCAAAATAATGGGGGGGGCCGGGGTTGACACTGAAGCTTTCTTT. Its protein reads: CASKIMGGAGVDTEAFF.